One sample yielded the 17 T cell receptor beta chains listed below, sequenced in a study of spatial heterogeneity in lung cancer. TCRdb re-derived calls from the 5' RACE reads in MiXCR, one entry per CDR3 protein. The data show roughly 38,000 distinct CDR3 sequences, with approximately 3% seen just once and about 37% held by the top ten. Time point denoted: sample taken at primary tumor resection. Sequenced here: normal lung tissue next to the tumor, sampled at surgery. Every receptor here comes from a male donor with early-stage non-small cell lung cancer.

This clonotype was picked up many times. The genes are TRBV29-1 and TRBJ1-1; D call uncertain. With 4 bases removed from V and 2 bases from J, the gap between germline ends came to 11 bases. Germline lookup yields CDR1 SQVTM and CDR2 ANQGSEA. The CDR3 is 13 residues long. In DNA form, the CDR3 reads TGCAGCGTTGTATGGACGGGCAACACTGAAGCTTTCTTT. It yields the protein CSVVWTGNTEAFF.

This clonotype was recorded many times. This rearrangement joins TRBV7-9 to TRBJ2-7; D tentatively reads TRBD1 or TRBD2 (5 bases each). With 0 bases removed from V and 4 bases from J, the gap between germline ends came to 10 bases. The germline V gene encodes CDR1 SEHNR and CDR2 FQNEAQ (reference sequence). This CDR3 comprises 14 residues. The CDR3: CASSLAGDPYEQYF. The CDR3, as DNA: TGTGCCAGCAGCTTAGCGGGGGACCCGTACGAGCAGTACTTC.

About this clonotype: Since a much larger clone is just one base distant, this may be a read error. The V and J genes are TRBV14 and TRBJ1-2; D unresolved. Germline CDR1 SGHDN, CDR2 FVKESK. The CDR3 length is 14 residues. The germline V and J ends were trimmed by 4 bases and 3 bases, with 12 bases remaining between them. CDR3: CASSPPGPDYGYTF. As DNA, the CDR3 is TGTGCCAGCAGCCCGCCGGGCCCGGACTATGGCTACACCTTC.

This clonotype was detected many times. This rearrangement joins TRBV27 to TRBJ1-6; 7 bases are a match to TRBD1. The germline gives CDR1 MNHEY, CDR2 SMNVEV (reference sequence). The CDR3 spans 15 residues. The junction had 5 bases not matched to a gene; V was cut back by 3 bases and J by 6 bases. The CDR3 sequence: CASSFSGTANSPLHF. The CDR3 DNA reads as TGTGCCAGCAGTTTCTCCGGGACAGCTAATTCACCCCTCCACTTT.

The CDR3 region has the DNA TGCAGTGGGGGGACAATAAATCAGCCCCAGCATTTT. Protein sequence: CSGGTINQPQHF. The chain links TRBV20-1 to TRBJ1-5; D might be TRBD1 (6 bases). The germline V gene has CDR1 DFQATT and CDR2 SNEGSKA (reference sequence). This CDR3 contains 12 residues. V lost 7 bases to trimming and J lost 4 bases, with 11 bases between them.

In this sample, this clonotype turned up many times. CDR3 in amino acids: CASRLLEGSRGYTF. CDR3 sequence (DNA): TGTGCCAGCAGATTGCTCGAGGGTTCGCGTGGCTACACCTTC. J is TRBJ1-2 and V is TRBV4-2; no firm D call. Germline V gene lookup returns CDR1 LGHNA and CDR2 YNFKEQ. The V and J ends lost 6 bases and 7 bases respectively, with 18 bases between them. The CDR3 contains 14 residues.

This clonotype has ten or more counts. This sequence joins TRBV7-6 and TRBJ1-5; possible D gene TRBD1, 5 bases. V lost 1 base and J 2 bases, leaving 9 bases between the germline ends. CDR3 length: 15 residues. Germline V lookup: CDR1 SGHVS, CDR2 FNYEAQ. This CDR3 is CASSLEEGGNQPQHF. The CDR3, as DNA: TGTGCCAGCAGCTTAGAGGAAGGGGGCAATCAGCCCCAGCATTTT. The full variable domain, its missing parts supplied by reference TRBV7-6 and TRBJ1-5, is GAGVSQSPRYKVTKRGQDVALRCDPISGHVSLYWYRQALGQGPEFLTYFNYEAQQDKSGLPNDRFSAERPEGSISTLTIQRTEQRDSAMYRCASSLEEGGNQPQHFGDGTRLSIL.

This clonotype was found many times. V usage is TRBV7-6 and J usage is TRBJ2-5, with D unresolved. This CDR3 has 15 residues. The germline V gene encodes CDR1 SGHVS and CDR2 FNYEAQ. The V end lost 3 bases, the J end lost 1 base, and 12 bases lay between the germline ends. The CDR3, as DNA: TGTGCCAGCAGCTTGCTATTTACTATCCAAGAGACCCAGTACTTC. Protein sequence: CASSLLFTIQETQYF.

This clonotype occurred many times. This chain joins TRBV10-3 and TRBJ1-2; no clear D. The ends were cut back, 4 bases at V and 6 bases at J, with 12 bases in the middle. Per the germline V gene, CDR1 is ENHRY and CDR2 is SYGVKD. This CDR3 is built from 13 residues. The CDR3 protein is CAISGSRSNGYTF. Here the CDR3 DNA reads TGTGCCATCAGTGGATCGAGGTCCAATGGCTACACCTTC.

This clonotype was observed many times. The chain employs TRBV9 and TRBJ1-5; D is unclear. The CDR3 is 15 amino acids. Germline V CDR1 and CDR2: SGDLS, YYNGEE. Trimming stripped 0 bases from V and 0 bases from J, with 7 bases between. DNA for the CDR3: TGTGCCAGCAGCGTAGGCGTTAATAGCAATCAGCCCCAGCATTTT. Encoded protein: CASSVGVNSNQPQHF.

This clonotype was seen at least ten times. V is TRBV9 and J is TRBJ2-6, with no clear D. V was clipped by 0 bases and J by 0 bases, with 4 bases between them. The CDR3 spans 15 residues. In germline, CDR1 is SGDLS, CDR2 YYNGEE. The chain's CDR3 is CASSVVGSGANVLTF. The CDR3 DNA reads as TGTGCCAGCAGCGTAGTTGGCTCTGGGGCCAACGTCCTGACTTTC.

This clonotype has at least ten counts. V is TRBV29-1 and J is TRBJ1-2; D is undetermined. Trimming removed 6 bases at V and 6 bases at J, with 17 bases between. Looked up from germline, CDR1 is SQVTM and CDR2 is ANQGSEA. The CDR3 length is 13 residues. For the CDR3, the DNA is TGCAGCGTCGACGGATCCTACAATCATGGCTACACCTTC. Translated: CSVDGSYNHGYTF.

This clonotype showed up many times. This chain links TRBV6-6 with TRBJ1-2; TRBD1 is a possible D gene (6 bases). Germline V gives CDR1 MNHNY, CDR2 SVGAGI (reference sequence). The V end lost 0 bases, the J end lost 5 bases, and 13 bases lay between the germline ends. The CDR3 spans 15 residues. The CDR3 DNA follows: TGTGCCAGCAGTTACTCTTCAGGGGATAGTTATGGCTACACCTTC. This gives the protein CASSYSSGDSYGYTF.

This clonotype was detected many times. CDR3 protein: CASSQDARSTDTQYF. The CDR3 coding sequence is TGTGCCAGCAGCCAAGATGCTCGGAGCACAGATACGCAGTATTTT. This chain connects TRBV3-1 to TRBJ2-3; D remains unclear. V lost 0 bases and J lost 0, with 7 bases in between. This CDR3 comprises 15 residues. Germline CDR1 reads LGHDT; CDR2 reads YNNKEL (reference sequence).

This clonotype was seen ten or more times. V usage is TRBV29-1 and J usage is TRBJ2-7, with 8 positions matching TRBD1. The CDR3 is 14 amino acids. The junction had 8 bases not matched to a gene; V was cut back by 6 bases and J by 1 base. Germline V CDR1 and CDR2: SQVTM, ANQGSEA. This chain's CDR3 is CSVVGTGLSYEQYF. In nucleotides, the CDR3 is TGCAGCGTCGTCGGGACAGGCCTATCCTACGAGCAGTACTTC.

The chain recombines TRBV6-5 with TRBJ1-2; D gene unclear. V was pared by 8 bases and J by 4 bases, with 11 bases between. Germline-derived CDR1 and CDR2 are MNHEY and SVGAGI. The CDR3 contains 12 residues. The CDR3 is CASFHFGYGYTF. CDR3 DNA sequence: TGTGCCAGCTTCCACTTTGGCTATGGCTACACCTTC.

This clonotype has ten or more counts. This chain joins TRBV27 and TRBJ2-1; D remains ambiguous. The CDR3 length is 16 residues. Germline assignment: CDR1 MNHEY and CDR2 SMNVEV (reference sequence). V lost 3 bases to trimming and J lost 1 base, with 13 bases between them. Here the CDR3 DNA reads TGTGCCAGCAGTTTTACCCTAGGTGGGTCCTACAATGAGCAGTTCTTC. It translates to CASSFTLGGSYNEQFF.